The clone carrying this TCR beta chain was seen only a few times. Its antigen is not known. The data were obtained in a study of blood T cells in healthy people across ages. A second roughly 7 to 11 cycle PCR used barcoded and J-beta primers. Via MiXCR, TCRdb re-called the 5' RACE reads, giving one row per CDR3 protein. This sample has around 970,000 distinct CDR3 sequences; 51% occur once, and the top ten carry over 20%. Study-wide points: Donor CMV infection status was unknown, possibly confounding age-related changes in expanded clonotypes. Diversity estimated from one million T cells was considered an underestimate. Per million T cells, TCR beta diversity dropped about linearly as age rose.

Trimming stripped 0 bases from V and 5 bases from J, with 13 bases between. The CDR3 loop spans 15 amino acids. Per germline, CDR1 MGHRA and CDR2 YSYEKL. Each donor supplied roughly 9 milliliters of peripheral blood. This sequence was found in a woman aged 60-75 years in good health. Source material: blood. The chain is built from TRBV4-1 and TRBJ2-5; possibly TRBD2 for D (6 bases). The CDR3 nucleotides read TGCGCCAGCAGCCAAGAGAAGGGAGGTAGGGAGACCCAGTACTTC. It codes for CASSQEKGGRETQYF.